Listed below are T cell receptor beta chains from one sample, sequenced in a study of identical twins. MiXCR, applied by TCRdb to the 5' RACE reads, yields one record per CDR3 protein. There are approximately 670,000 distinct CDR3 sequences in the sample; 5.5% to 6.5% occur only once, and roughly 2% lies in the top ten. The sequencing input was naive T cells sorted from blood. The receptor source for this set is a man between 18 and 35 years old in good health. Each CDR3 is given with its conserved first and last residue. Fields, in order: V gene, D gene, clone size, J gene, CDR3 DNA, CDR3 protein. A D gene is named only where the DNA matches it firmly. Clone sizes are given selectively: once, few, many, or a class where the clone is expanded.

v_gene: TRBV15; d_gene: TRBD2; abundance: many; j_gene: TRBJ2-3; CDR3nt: TGTGCCACCAGCGGTAAGCGGGGGGCAACAGATACGCAGTATTTT; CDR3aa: CATSGKRGATDTQYF
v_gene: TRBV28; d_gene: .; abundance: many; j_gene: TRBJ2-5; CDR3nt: TGTGCCAGCAGTCGGGACTGGGGAGAGACCCAGTACTTC; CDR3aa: CASSRDWGETQYF
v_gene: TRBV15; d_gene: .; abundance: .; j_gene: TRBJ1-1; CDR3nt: TGTGCCACCAGCAGGACAAGGGGCAGGACTGAAGCTTTCTTT; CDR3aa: CATSRTRGRTEAFF
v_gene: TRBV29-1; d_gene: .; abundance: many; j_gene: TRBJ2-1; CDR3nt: TGCAGCGTTGGACGGTCCGTCTACAATGAGCAGTTCTTC; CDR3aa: CSVGRSVYNEQFF
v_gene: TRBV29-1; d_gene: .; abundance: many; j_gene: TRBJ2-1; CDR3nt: TGCAGCGTTGAAGATCTTCGGGGTTATGAGCAGTTCTTC; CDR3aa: CSVEDLRGYEQFF
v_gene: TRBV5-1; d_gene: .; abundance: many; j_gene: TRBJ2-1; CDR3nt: TGCGCCAGCACGGGAGCGGACGAGCAGTTCTTC; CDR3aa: CASTGADEQFF
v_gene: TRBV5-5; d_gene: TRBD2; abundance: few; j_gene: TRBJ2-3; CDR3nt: TGTGCCAGCAGCAGGACCCGGGGGGCAGATACGCAGTATTTT; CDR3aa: CASSRTRGADTQYF
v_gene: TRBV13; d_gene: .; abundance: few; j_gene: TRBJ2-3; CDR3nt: TGTGCCAGCAGCTTAATCCTAGCTAAATATACGCAGTATTTT; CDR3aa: CASSLILAKYTQYF
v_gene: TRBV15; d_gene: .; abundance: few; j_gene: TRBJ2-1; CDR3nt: TGTGCCACCAGCTCCACGGGGCGGGGGCGCTTAGGGAATGAGCAGTTCTTC; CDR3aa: CATSSTGRGRLGNEQFF
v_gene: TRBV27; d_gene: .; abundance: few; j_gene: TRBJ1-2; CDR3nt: TGTGCCAGCAGTCCCGCAGGGAAGGTTAGGGAGGATGGCTACACCTTC; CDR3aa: CASSPAGKVREDGYTF
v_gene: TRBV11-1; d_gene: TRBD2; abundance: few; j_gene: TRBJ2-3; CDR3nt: TGTGCCAGCAGCTTAGGGACGGGACTAGCGGTCTCCACAGATACGCAGTATTTT; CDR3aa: CASSLGTGLAVSTDTQYF
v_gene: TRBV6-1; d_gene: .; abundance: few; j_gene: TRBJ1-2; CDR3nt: TGTGCCAGCAGGCACCGGGGCCTAGGAGGTGGCTACACCTTC; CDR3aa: CASRHRGLGGGYTF
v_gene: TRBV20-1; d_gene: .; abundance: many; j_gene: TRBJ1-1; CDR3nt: TGCAGTGCTAGAGATCTCGAGGGATTGAACACTGAAGCTTTCTTT; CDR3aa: CSARDLEGLNTEAFF
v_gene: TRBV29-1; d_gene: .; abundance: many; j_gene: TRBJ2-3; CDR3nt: TGCAGCGTTGAAGGTGGGACAGATACGCAGTATTTT; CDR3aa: CSVEGGTDTQYF
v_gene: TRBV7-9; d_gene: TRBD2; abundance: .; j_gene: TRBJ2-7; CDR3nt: TGTGCCACCTCACCAGCGGGAGGGAACTACGAGCAGTACTTC; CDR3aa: CATSPAGGNYEQYF
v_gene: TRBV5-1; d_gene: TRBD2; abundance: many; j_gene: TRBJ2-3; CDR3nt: TGCGCCAGCAGCTCCTGGACTAGCGGAACAGATACGCAGTATTTT; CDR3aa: CASSSWTSGTDTQYF
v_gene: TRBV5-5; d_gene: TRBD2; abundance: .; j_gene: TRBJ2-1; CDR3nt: TGTGCCAGCAGCTTCGGACTAGCTGTCAATGAGCAGTTCTTC; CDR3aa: CASSFGLAVNEQFF
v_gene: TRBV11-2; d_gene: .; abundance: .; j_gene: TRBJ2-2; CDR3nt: TGTGCCAGCAGCGCCGGTCCCAGCATCACCGGGGAGCTGTTTTTT; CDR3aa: CASSAGPSITGELFF
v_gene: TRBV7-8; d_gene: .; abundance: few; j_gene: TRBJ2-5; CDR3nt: TGTGCCAGCAGCCCGGGCCCTAGAAGAGAGACCCAGTACTTC; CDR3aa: CASSPGPRRETQYF
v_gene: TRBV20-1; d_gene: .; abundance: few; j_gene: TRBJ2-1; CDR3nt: TGCAGTGCTAGAGGGGATCGCGTAACCGGGACACACAATGAGCAGTTCTTC; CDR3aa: CSARGDRVTGTHNEQFF
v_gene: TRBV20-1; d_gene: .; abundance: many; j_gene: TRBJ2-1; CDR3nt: TGCAGTGCCCGACCGCGAGCGCACGAGCAGTTCTTC; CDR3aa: CSARPRAHEQFF
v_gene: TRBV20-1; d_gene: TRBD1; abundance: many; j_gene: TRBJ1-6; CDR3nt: TGCAGTGCTCAACAGAACACAGGGGCCCATTCACCCCTCCACTTT; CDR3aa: CSAQQNTGAHSPLHF
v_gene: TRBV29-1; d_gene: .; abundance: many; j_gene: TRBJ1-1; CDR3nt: TGCAGCGTTTACTCCCGACAGGTCGGTAACGCTTTCTTT; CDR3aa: CSVYSRQVGNAFF
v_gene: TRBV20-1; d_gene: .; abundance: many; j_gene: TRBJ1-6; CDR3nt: TGCAGTGCTGGGAGCATCTTGGGCTGGAGCTCACCCCTCCACTTT; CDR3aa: CSAGSILGWSSPLHF
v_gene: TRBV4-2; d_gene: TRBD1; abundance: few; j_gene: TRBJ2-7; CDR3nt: TGTGCCAGCAGCCAAGTTACGACAGGGCTGGGCGAGCAGTACTTC; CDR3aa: CASSQVTTGLGEQYF
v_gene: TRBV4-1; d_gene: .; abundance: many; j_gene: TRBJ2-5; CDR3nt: TGCGCCAGCAGCCAAGGCCCCGGGACCAAAGAGACCCAGTACTTC; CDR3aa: CASSQGPGTKETQYF
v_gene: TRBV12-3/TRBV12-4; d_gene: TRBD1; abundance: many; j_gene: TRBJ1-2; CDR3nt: TGTGCCAGCAGGCCGGGACAGGGGGGTAACTATGGCTACACCTTC; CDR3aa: CASRPGQGGNYGYTF
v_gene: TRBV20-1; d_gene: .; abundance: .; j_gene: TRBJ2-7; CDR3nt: TGCAGTGCTCCCCCCAGGGATACCTACGAGCAGTACTTC; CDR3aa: CSAPPRDTYEQYF
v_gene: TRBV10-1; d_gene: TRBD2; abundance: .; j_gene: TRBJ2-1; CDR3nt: TGCGCCAGCAGTGAGTCGTTTACTAGCGGGAGGTACAATGGGCAGTTCTTC; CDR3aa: CASSESFTSGRYNGQFF
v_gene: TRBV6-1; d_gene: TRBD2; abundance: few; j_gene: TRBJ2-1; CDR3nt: TGTGCCAGCAGCCGAACGGGACTAGCGCGAATGAGCTCCTACAATGAGCAGTTCTTC; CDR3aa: CASSRTGLARMSSYNEQFF
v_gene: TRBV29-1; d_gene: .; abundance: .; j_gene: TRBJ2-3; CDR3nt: TGCAGCGTTGACGTGCGTGGCGAGGTAGATACGCAGTATTTT; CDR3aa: CSVDVRGEVDTQYF
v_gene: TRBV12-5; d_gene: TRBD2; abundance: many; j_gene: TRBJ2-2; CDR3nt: TGTGCTAGTGGTTTAAGGGCCAGCGGGAGTGACGGGGAGCTGTTTTTT; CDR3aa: CASGLRASGSDGELFF
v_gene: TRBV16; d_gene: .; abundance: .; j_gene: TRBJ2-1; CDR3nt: TGTGCCAGCAGCCAAGCCGGGCCCAATGAGCAGTTCTTC; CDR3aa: CASSQAGPNEQFF
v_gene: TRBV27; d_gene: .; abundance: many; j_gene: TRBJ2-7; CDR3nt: TGTGCCAGCAGTTTTTCGCCGGACTCCGCCAACGAGCAGTACTTC; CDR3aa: CASSFSPDSANEQYF
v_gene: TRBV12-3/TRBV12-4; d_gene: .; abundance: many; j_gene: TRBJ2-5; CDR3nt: TGTGCCAGCAGTGGGGAAGAGACCCAGTACTTC; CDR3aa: CASSGEETQYF
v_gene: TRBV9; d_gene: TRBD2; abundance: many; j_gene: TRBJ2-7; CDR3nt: TGTGCCAGCAGCGTATCTAGCGGGAGCTACGAGCAGTACTTC; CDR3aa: CASSVSSGSYEQYF
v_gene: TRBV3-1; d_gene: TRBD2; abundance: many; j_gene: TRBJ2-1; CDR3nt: TGTGCCAGCAGCCCCCGGACTAGCAATGAGCAGTTCTTC; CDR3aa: CASSPRTSNEQFF
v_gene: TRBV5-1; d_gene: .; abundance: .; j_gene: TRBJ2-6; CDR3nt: TGCGCCAGCAGCTTGGCACAGTTGTCTGGGGCCAACGTCCTGACTTTC; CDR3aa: CASSLAQLSGANVLTF
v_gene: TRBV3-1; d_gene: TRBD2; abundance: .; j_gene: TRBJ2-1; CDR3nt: TGTGCCAGCAGCCAAGATGGTGGGACTAGCGAGTTCTTC; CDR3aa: CASSQDGGTSEFF
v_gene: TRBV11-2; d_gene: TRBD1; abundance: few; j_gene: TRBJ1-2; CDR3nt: TGTGCCAGCAGAAAGGCGGGGACAGGGGGCCGTTTGGGCTATGGCTACACCTTC; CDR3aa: CASRKAGTGGRLGYGYTF
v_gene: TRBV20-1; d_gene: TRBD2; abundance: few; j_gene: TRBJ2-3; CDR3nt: TGCAGTGCTAGAGGTGGGACTAGCGGGAGCGGAGATACGCAGTATTTT; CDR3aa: CSARGGTSGSGDTQYF
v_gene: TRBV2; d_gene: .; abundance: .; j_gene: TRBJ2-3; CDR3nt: TGTGCCAGCCTAGGCCCTGACGGGTCAGATACGCAGTATTTT; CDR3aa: CASLGPDGSDTQYF
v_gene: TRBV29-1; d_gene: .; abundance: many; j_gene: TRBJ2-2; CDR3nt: TGCACCTTTGGGCAGGACAGCACCGGGGAGCTGTTTTTT; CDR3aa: CTFGQDSTGELFF
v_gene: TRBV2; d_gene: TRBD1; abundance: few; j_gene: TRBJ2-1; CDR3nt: TGTGCCAGTCGCCTCGAAAGACAGGGCCGGGAGCAGTTCTTC; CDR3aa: CASRLERQGREQFF
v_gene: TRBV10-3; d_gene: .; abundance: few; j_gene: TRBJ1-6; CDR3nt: TGTGCCATCACGCGTGAGATCGGGTCACCCCTCCACTTT; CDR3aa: CAITREIGSPLHF
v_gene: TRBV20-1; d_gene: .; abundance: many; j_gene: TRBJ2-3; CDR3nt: TGCAGTGCTAGAGGGGATGCAGGGGCCGTTACAGATACGCAGTATTTT; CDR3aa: CSARGDAGAVTDTQYF
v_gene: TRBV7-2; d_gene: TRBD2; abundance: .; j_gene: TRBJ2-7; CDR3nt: TGTGCCAGCAGCTTTTACGGGAGGCAAACCTACGAGCAGTACTTC; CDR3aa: CASSFYGRQTYEQYF
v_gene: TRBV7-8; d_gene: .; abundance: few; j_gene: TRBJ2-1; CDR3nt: TGTGCCAGCAGCCAAACGTCGACTAGTTTCGATGAGCAGTTCTTC; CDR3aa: CASSQTSTSFDEQFF
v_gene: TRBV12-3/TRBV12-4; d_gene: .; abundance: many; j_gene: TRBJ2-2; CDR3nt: TGTGCCAGCATCGAACTCCACACCGGGGAGCTGTTTTTT; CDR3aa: CASIELHTGELFF
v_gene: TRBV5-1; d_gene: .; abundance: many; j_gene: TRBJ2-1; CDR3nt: TGTGCCAGCAGTTCAGGGAATGAGCAGTTCTTC; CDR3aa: CASSSGNEQFF
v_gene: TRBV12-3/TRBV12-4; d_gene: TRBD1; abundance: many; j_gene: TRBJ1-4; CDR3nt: TGTGCCAGCAGGTCGACCCGGGACAGAGAAAAACTGTTTTTT; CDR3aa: CASRSTRDREKLFF
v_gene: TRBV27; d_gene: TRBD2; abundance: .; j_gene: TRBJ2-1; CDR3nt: TGTGCCAGCAGTACCCTAGCGGGAGTTGAGAATGAGCAGTTCTTC; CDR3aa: CASSTLAGVENEQFF
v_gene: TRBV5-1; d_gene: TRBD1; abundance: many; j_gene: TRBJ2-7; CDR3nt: TGCGCCAGCAGTCGGGACAGACTCTACGAGCAGTACTTC; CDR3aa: CASSRDRLYEQYF
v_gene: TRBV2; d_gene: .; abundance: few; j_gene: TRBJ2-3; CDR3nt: TGTGCCACCGAGCCCCGGACGGGCACAGATACGCAGTATTTT; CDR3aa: CATEPRTGTDTQYF
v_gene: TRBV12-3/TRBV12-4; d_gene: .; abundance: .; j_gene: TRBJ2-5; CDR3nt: TGTGCCAGCAGTTTCAGAGGGTTTCATGGGGAGACCCAGTACTTC; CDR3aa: CASSFRGFHGETQYF
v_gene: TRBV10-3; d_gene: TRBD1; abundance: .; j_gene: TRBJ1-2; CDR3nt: TGTGCCATCAGCGAACAGGGGGGTAACTATGGCTACACCTTC; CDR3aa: CAISEQGGNYGYTF
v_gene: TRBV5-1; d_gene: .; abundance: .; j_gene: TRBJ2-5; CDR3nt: TGCGCCAGCAGTGGGGCCGTTCCAGAGACCCAGTACTTC; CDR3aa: CASSGAVPETQYF
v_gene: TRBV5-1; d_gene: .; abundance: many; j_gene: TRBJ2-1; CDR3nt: TGCGCCAGCAGCTTGGTCGGGTTGCTAGGCGTGGACAATGAGCAGTTCTTC; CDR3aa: CASSLVGLLGVDNEQFF